This entry lists 24 T cell receptor beta chains sequenced from one sample in a study of cytotoxic CD8 clonotypes in ibrutinib-treated CLL. This table comes from immunoSEQ multiplex PCR, and its TCRdb copy is limited to in-frame clones, with some not included. Of approximately 45,000 clones listed, 60% to 80% were seen once; the top ten hold approximately 13%. The source material was PBMCs, sampled after 12 months of ibrutinib treatment. Every receptor here comes from a human donor with chronic lymphocytic leukemia.

The rearrangement joins TRBV28 to TRBJ1-2, with D possibly matching TRBD1 (6 bases). Trimming cost V 3 bases and J 8 bases, with 13 bases left between them. This CDR3 has 13 residues. Germline assignment: CDR1 MDHEN and CDR2 SYDVKM. CDR3 sequence reads: CASSFGQFGGYTF. The CDR3 DNA reads as TGTGCCAGCAGTTTTGGACAGTTCGGCGGCTACACCTTC.

Only a few counts were recorded for this clone. CDR3 loop: CASSKAGGSGNTIYF. In nucleotides, the CDR3 is TGCGCCAGCAGCAAAGCAGGGGGATCGGGAAACACCATATATTTT. The rearrangement uses TRBV5-1 and TRBJ1-3; 7 bases are shared with TRBD1. The CDR3 is made up of 15 amino acids. Germline lookup yields CDR1 SGHRS and CDR2 YFSETQ. The ends lost 4 bases at V and 4 bases at J; junction bases unmatched: 8. Based on the CDR3 plus reference TRBV5-1 and TRBJ1-3, the full variable domain is KAGVTQTPRYLIKTRGQQVTLSCSPISGHRSVSWYQQTPGQGLQFLFEYFSETQRNKGNFPGRFSGRQFSNSRSEMNVSTLELGDSALYLCASSKAGGSGNTIYFGEGSWLTVV.

This clone was detected a few times. The rearrangement joins TRBV5-1 to TRBJ1-1; TRBD1 matches at 7 bases. Germline loops: CDR1 SGHRS, CDR2 YFSETQ. This CDR3 spans 14 amino acids. V was pared by 4 bases and J by 4 bases, with 7 bases of the junction left unmatched. The CDR3 sequence is CASSPQGGGTEAFF. In nucleotides, the CDR3 is TGCGCCAGCAGCCCTCAGGGGGGAGGCACTGAAGCTTTCTTT.

The chain is built from TRBV5-4 and TRBJ1-2; no definite D call. Per the germline V gene, CDR1 is SGHNT and CDR2 is YYREEE (reference sequence). The CDR3 is 13 amino acids. Deletions cut 0 bases from V and 7 bases from J, with 10 bases between. CDR3 sequence (DNA): TGTGCCAGCAGCTTGGGGGCCTCGGGTGGCTACACCTTC. As protein: CASSLGASGGYTF.

In this sample, this clone turned up a few times. The rearrangement uses TRBV27 and TRBJ2-7, with D hard to call. V was trimmed by 3 bases and J by 3 bases, leaving 9 bases between them. The CDR3 loop spans 13 amino acids. The germline gives CDR1 MNHEY, CDR2 SMNVEV (reference sequence). The CDR3 DNA follows: TGTGCCAGCAGTTTTTCCACCAACTACGAGCAGTACTTC. Protein: CASSFSTNYEQYF.

The chain joins TRBV6-5 to TRBJ2-1; D possibly corresponds to TRBD2 (6 bases). The length of the CDR3 is 12 residues. The V gene lost 6 bases and the J gene lost 8 bases, with 11 bases spanning the gap. Germline V lookup: CDR1 MNHEY, CDR2 SVGAGI. The CDR3 nucleotides read TGTGCCAGCAGCGCCGGAGGGGATGAGCAGTTCTTC. It encodes CASSAGGDEQFF.

The gene calls are TRBV7-8 and TRBJ2-3; TRBD2 agrees at 7 bases. The CDR3 runs to 15 residues. Trimming removed 1 base from V and 6 bases from J; junction bases left unmatched: 7. Germline loops: CDR1 SGHVS, CDR2 FQNEAQ. In DNA form, the CDR3 reads TGTGCCAGCAGCTTAGTTGGGAGGGCCCCGGATACGCAGTATTTT. This translates into CASSLVGRAPDTQYF.

This sequence joins TRBV28 and TRBJ1-1; D is ambiguous. The V gene lost 5 bases and the J gene lost 5 bases, with 15 bases spanning the gap. CDR1 and CDR2 from the germline V gene are MDHEN and SYDVKM. This CDR3 contains 14 residues. The CDR3 here is CASSPPLWVTEAFF. For the CDR3, the DNA is TGTGCCAGCAGTCCGCCACTTTGGGTTACTGAAGCTTTCTTT.

This clone was seen more than once but under ten times. This sequence joins TRBV6-1 and TRBJ2-3; no definite D call. V lost 7 bases and J lost 6, with 14 bases in between. In germline, CDR1 is MNHNS, CDR2 SASEGT. CDR3 length: 13 residues. The CDR3 coding sequence is TGTGCCAGCACGGGCGCACGGTTGGATACGCAGTATTTT. It encodes CASTGARLDTQYF.

This chain links TRBV13 with TRBJ1-1; D unclear. The V gene lost 0 bases and the J gene lost 6 bases, with 11 bases spanning the gap. Germline-derived CDR1 and CDR2 are PRHDT and FYEKMQ (reference sequence). This CDR3 has 14 residues. CDR3 sequence: CASSLGVSSSEAFF. DNA for the CDR3: TGTGCCAGCAGCTTAGGCGTCAGTAGCTCTGAAGCTTTCTTT.

This chain joins TRBV19 and TRBJ1-1; 8 bases fit TRBD1. V gave up 4 bases and J gave up 4 bases; unmatched junction bases: 11. Germline V gives CDR1 LNHDA, CDR2 SQIVND (reference sequence). This CDR3 spans 16 amino acids. The CDR3 DNA follows: TGTGCCAGTAGTACCCGAGGGACAGGTGGAGGCACTGAAGCTTTCTTT. It specifies CASSTRGTGGGTEAFF.

On this clone itself: Other DNA sequences within the sample encode an identical CDR3. This rearrangement joins TRBV5-1 to TRBJ1-4; 7 nucleotides line up with TRBD1. The CDR3 contains 15 residues. After removal of 2 bases from V and 2 bases from J, the junction contained 3 bases not matched to a gene. Looked up from germline, CDR1 is SGHRS and CDR2 is YFSETQ. This CDR3 is CASSLGTATNEKLFF. The CDR3 DNA sequence: TGCGCCAGCAGCTTAGGGACAGCTACTAATGAAAAACTGTTTTTT. The full variable domain, its missing parts supplied by reference TRBV5-1 and TRBJ1-4, is KAGVTQTPRYLIKTRGQQVTLSCSPISGHRSVSWYQQTPGQGLQFLFEYFSETQRNKGNFPGRFSGRQFSNSRSEMNVSTLELGDSALYLCASSLGTATNEKLFFGSGTQLSVL.

The chain carries TRBV7-6 and TRBJ2-1; no firm D call. CDR1 and CDR2 from the germline V gene are SGHVS and FNYEAQ. This CDR3 is 14 amino acids long. The V and J ends lost 3 bases and 5 bases respectively, with 11 bases between them. The CDR3 reads CASSFGPTNNEQFF. As DNA, the CDR3 is TGTGCCAGCAGCTTTGGGCCCACTAACAATGAGCAGTTCTTC.

The genes are TRBV5-1 and TRBJ2-7; D is uncertain. The V gene's germline CDR1 is SGHRS and CDR2 YFSETQ. The CDR3 consists of 15 residues. V was cut by 3 bases and J by 7 bases, with 20 bases left in between. The CDR3 here is CASSSATTVNREQYF. CDR3 in DNA: TGCGCCAGCAGCTCAGCTACAACAGTTAACCGAGAGCAGTACTTC.

This clone was detected a few times. The genes are TRBV4-2 and TRBJ2-2, with D perhaps matching TRBD2 (6 bases). Germline-derived CDR1 and CDR2 are LGHNA and YNFKEQ. Between the trimmed V and J ends, which lost 0 bases and 5 bases, there was a span of 16 bases. This CDR3 is 17 amino acids long. CDR3 amino acids: CASSQDLGLGRTGELFF. The DNA for the CDR3 is TGTGCCAGCAGCCAAGATCTTGGGCTAGGGAGGACCGGGGAGCTGTTTTTT.

CDR3 in DNA: TGTGCCTGGGGATACTCTGGAAACACCATATATTTT. It encodes CAWGYSGNTIYF. V gene TRBV30 combines with J gene TRBJ1-3; D not certain. There are 12 residues in the CDR3. Trimming took off 5 bases at V and 0 bases at J, with 5 bases between the two ends. Germline lookup yields CDR1 GTSNPN and CDR2 SVGIG (reference sequence).

The chain joins TRBV7-9 to TRBJ2-1, with D maybe TRBD1 (5 bases). Germline assignment: CDR1 SEHNR and CDR2 FQNEAQ (reference sequence). The CDR3 is made up of 14 amino acids. The V and J ends lost 2 bases and 7 bases respectively, with 12 bases between them. The CDR3 DNA sequence: TGTGCCAGCAGCTTATCGACAGCACAAAATGAGCAGTTCTTC. As protein: CASSLSTAQNEQFF.

This sequence joins TRBV20-1 and TRBJ1-6; tentative D call: TRBD1 (5 bases). CDR3 length: 11 amino acids. Germline V gives CDR1 DFQATT, CDR2 SNEGSKA (reference sequence). V shed 7 bases and J shed 17 bases, with 18 bases lying between them. The CDR3 nucleotides read TGCAGTGTTTCCAGCGGGCAGGGAATCCACTTT. Residues: CSVSSGQGIHF.

The chain couples TRBV2 to TRBJ2-1; D unclear. The CDR3 extends over 12 amino acids. The V gene lost 6 bases and the J gene lost 10 bases, with 13 bases spanning the gap. Germline-derived CDR1 and CDR2 are SNHLY and FYNNEI. The CDR3 loop is CASSPRPEEQFF. Here the CDR3 DNA reads TGTGCCAGCAGCCCACGCCCAGAAGAGCAGTTCTTC.

The J gene is TRBJ2-1, the V gene TRBV7-8; no firm D call. The germline gives CDR1 SGHVS, CDR2 FQNEAQ. This CDR3 spans 15 amino acids. Trimming removed 1 base at V and 0 bases at J, with 7 bases between. The CDR3 DNA reads as TGTGCCAGCAGCTTAGTCTTCAACTCCTACAATGAGCAGTTCTTC. Translation: CASSLVFNSYNEQFF.

This chain joins TRBV28 and TRBJ2-1; D possibly corresponds to TRBD1 (5 bases). Germline CDR1 and CDR2: MDHEN and SYDVKM. The CDR3 runs to 14 residues. Between the trimmed V and J ends, which lost 7 bases and 6 bases, there was a span of 16 bases. CDR3: CASTQGSRFNEQFF. The DNA for the CDR3 is TGTGCCAGCACCCAGGGTTCCCGATTCAATGAGCAGTTCTTC.

This clone has just one count. The chain has TRBV5-1 and TRBJ2-7, with 7 positions matching TRBD2. The junction had 12 bases not matched to a gene; V was cut back by 4 bases and J by 5 bases. The CDR3 has 15 residues. The V gene's germline CDR1 is SGHRS and CDR2 YFSETQ. The chain's CDR3 is CASSLQGLGYDEQYF. The CDR3 bases are TGCGCCAGCAGCCTACAAGGACTAGGGTACGACGAGCAGTACTTC.

The V gene is TRBV7-2, the J gene TRBJ2-3, with a tentative D call TRBD2 (5 bases). Germline CDR1 reads SGHTA; CDR2 reads FQGNSA. Trimming stripped 5 bases from V and 2 bases from J, with 11 bases between. The length of the CDR3 is 14 residues. This chain's CDR3 is CASSRGGATDTQYF. The CDR3 DNA reads TGTGCCAGCAGCCGGGGTGGAGCCACAGATACGCAGTATTTT.

The rearrangement uses TRBV28 and TRBJ1-1; D is undetermined. Germline lookup yields CDR1 MDHEN and CDR2 SYDVKM. Trimming stripped 6 bases from V and 1 base from J, with 12 bases between. This CDR3 has 14 residues. CDR3: CASSGFPQNTEAFF. The CDR3 DNA reads TGTGCCAGCAGCGGGTTCCCGCAGAACACTGAAGCTTTCTTT.